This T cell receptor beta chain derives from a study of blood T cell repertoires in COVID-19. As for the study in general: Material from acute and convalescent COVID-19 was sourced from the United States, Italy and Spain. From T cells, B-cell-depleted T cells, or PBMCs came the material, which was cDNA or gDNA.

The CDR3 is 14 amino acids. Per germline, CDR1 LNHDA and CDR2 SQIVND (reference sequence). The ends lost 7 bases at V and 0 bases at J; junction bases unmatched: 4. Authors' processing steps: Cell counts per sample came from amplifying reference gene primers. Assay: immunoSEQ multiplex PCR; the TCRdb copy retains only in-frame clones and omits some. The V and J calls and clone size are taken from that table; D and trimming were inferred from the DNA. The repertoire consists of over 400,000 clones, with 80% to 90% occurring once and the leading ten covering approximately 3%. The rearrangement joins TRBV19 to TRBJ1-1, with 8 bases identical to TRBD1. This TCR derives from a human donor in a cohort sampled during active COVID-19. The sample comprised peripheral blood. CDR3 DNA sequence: TGTGCCAGTACGCGGGACAGGATGAACACTGAAGCTTTCTTT. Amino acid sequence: CASTRDRMNTEAFF.